These T cell receptor beta chains were read from a single sample in a study of blood T cell repertoires in COVID-19. The repertoire was sequenced with immunoSEQ multiplex PCR; TCRdb's copy has only in-frame clones and lacks some. The sample carries 330,000 or so clones, over 75% recorded once. Sequenced: PBMCs or T cells enriched from blood (not recorded which). The receptors originated from a woman in her 30s who had recovered from COVID-19. CDR3s include the opening cysteine and the closing phenylalanine or tryptophan.

j_gene,v_gene,CDR3aa
TRBJ1-3,TRBV11-2,CASSLGTGYSGNTIYF
TRBJ2-7,TRBV7-9,CASSPSVGAGGSYEQYF
TRBJ1-1,TRBV18,CASSQGENTEAFF
TRBJ2-7,TRBV4-1,CASSQERESYEQYF
TRBJ1-6,TRBV10-3,CAISVTAPFYNSPLHF
TRBJ2-7,TRBV28,CASTLAGASYEQYF
TRBJ2-1,TRBV7-2,CASSLRTSGINEQFF
TRBJ2-2,TRBV2,CASTEQGPRGELFF
TRBJ1-5,TRBV2,CASSAGGRGQGNQPQHF
TRBJ2-1,TRBV5-1,CASSRVVGEGYNEQFF
TRBJ2-2,TRBV9,CASSGVGGGATGELFF
TRBJ1-2,TRBV19,CASSSGTGSYGYTF
TRBJ1-5,TRBV5-8,CASSSVGQLHYQPQHF
TRBJ1-2,TRBV7-2,CASSLAPGDYGYTF
TRBJ2-1,TRBV7-3,CASSSLQNEQFF
TRBJ2-7,TRBV19,CASSIAGKGKEQYF
TRBJ2-3,TRBV5-1,CASSFGQGPSTDTQYF
TRBJ2-3,TRBV6-6,CASSWVSGGTDTQYF
TRBJ2-1,TRBV13,CASSLGPTFGREKGEQFF
TRBJ2-3,TRBV6-2/TRBV6-3,CASSTRGGTDTQYF
TRBJ1-1,TRBV13,CASSPGLGTEAFF
TRBJ1-5,TRBV24-1,CATSDPTGGNQPQHF
TRBJ2-3,TRBV5-8,CASSFGRASTDTQYF
TRBJ1-1,TRBV29-1,CSVDPGQGWTEAFF
TRBJ1-3,TRBV28,CASTGPNSGNTIYF
TRBJ2-7,TRBV7-9,CASSLVRGADEQYF
TRBJ2-7,TRBV11-2,CASSPLSYEQYF
TRBJ2-2,TRBV24-1,CATGHLAGGPSGELFF
TRBJ2-7,TRBV25-1,CASSEYYPRTGQGSEQYF
TRBJ2-5,TRBV7-9,CASSLEPPGTQYF